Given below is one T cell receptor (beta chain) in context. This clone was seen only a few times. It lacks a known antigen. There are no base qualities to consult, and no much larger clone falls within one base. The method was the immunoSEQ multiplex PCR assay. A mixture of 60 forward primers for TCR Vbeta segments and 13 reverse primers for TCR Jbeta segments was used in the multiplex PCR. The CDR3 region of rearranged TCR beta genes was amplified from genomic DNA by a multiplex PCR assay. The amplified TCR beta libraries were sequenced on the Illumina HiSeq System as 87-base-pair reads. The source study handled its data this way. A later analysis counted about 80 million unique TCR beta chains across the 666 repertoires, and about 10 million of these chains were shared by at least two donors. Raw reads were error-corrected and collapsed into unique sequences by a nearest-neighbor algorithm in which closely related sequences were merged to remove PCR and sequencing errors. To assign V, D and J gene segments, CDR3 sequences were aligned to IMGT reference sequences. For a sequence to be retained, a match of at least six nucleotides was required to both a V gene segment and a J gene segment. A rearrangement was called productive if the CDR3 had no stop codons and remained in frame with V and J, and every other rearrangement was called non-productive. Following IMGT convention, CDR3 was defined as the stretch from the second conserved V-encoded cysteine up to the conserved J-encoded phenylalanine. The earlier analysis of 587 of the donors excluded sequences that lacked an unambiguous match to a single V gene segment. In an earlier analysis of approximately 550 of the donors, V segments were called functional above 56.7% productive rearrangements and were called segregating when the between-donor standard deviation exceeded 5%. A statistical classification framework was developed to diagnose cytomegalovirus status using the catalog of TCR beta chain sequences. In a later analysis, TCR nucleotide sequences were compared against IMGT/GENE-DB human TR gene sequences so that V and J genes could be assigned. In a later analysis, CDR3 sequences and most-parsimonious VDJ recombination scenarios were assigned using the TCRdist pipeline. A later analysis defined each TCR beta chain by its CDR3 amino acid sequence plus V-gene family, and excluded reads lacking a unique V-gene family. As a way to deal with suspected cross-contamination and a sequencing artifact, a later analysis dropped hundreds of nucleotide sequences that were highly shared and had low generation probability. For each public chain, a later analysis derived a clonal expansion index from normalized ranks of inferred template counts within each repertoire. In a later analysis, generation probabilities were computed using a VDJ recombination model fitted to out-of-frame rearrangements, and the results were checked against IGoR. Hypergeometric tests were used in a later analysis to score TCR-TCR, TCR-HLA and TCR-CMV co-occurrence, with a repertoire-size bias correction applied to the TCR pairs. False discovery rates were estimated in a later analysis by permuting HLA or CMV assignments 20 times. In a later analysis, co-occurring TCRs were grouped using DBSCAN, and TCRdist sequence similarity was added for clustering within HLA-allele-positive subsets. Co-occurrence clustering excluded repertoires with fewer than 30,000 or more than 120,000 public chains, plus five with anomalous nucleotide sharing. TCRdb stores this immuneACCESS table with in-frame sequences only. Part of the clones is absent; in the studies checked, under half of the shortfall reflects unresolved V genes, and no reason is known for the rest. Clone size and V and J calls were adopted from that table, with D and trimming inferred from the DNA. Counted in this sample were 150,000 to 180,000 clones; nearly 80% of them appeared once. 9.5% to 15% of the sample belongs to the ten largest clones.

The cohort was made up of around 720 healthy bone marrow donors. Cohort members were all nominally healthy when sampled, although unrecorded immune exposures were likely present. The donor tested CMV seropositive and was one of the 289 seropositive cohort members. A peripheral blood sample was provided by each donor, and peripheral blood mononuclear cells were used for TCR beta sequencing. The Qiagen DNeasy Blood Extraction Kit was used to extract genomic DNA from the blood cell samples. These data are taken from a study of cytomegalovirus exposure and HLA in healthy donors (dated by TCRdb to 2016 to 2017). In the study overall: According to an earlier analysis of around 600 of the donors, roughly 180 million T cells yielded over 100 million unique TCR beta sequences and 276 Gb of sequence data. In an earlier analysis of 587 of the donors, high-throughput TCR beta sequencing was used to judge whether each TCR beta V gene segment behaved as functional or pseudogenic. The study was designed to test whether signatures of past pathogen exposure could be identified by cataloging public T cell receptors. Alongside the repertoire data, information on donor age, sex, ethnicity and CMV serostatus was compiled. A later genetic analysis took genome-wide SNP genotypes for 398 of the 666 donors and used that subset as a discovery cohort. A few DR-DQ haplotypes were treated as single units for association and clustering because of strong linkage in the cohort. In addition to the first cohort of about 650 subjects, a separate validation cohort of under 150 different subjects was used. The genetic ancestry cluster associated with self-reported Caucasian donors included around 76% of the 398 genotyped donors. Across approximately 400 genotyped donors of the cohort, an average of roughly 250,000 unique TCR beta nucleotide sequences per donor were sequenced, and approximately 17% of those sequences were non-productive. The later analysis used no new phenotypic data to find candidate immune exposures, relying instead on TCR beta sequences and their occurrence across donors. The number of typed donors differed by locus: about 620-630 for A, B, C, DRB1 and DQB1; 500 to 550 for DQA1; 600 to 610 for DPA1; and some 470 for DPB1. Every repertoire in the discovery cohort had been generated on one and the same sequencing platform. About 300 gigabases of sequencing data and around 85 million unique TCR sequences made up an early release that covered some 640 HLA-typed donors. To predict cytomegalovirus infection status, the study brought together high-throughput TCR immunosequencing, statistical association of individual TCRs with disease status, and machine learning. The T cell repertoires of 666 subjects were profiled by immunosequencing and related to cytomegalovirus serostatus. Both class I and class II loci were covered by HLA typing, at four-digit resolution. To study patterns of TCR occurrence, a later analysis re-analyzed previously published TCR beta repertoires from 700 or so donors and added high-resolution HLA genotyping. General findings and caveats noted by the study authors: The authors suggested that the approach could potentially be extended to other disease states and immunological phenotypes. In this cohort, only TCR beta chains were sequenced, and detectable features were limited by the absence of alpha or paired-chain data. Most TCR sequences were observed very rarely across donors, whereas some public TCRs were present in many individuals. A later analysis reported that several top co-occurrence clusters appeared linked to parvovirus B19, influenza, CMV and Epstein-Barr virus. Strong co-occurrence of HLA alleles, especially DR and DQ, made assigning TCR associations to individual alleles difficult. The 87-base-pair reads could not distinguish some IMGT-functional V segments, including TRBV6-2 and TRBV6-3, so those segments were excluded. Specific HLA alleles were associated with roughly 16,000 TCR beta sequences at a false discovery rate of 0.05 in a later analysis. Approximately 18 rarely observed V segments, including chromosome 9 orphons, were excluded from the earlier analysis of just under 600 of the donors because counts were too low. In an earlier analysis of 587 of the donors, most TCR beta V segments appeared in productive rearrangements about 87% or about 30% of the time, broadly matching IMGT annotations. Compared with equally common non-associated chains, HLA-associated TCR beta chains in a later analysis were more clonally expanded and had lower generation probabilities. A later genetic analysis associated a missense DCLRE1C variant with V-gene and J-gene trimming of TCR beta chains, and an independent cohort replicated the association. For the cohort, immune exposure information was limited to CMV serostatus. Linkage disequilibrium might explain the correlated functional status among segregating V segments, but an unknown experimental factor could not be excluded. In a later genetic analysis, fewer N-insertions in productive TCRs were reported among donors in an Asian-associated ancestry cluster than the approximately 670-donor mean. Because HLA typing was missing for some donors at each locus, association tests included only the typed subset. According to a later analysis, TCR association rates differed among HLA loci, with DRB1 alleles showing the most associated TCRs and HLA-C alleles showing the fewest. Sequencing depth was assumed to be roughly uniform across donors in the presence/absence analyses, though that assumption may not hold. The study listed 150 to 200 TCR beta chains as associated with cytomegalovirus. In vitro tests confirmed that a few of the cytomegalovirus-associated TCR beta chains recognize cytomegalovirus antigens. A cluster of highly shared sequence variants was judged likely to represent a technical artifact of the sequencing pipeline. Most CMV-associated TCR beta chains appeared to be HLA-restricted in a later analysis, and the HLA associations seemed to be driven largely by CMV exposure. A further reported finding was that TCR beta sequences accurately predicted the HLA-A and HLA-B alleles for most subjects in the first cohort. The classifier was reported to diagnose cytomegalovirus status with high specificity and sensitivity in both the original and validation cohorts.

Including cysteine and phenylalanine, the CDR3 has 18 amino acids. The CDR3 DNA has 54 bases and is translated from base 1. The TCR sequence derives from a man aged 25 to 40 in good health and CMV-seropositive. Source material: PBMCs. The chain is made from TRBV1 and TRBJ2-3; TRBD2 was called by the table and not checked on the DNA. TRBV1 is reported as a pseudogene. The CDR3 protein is CTSSQDIFSSGFTDTQYF. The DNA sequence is TGCACCAGCAGCCAAGATATCTTCTCGAGCGGGTTCACAGATACGCAGTATTTT.